The 29 T cell receptor beta chains in this list originate from one sample, sequenced in a study of human T cells and chemical hapten exposure. MiXCR was run by TCRdb on the RACE reads, yielding one entry per CDR3 protein. The sample includes approximately 110,000 distinct CDR3 sequences, 9.2% seen only once; the top ten take around 3%. Specified time point: patch test 2, 6 weeks after DPC sensitization. The treatment is: therapeutic diphenylcyclopropenone sensitization with weekly scalp DPC. This specimen was whole blood, taken in connection with sensitization to the hapten diphenylcyclopropenone (DPC). The receptors stem from a woman aged 40 to 49 with alopecia areata. Some clones in this sample may be carry-over from other donors' samples.

This clonotype was seen a handful of times. The chain links TRBV5-1 to TRBJ2-3, with D hard to call. The CDR3 sequence is 18 residues long. The ends were cut back, 3 bases at V and 0 bases at J, with 20 bases in the middle. From germline, CDR1 is SGHRS and CDR2 YFSETQ. For the CDR3, the DNA is TGCGCCAGCAGCTCCAGCCTGGGCTTTCCTTCTAGCACAGATACGCAGTATTTT. Its translation: CASSSSLGFPSSTDTQYF.

The genes are TRBV18 and TRBJ2-5; 9 positions match TRBD2. The CDR3 totals 16 residues. CDR1 is KGHSH and CDR2 is LQKENI in the germline V gene. With 0 bases clipped from V and 5 bases from J, the junction kept 7 bases outside the gene matches. CDR3 in amino acids: CASSPPGSSGDETQYF. The CDR3 coding sequence is TGTGCCAGCTCACCACCGGGATCTAGCGGGGATGAGACCCAGTACTTC.

The sample holds many counts of this clonotype. The chain couples TRBV4-3 to TRBJ1-3; 9 bases are a match to TRBD1. Germline V gene lookup returns CDR1 LGHNA and CDR2 YSLEER. V dropped 1 base and J dropped 6; count of bases not matched to a gene: 7. The CDR3 has 16 residues. The CDR3 DNA reads as TGCGCCAGCAGCCAAGTGAGGACAGGGGCTGTAAACACCATATATTTT. This codes for CASSQVRTGAVNTIYF.

This clonotype appeared many times. V gene TRBV6-6 combines with J gene TRBJ2-7, with D uncertain. This CDR3 spans 14 amino acids. Trimming pared 6 bases from V and 0 bases from J, leaving 12 bases between. Germline-derived CDR1 and CDR2 are MNHNY and SVGAGI (reference sequence). The chain's CDR3 is CASSRYPSSYEQYF. In nucleotides, the CDR3 is TGTGCCAGCAGCCGATACCCCAGCTCCTACGAGCAGTACTTC.

Remarks on this clonotype: The junction and the germline gene differ at one end; a read error may be behind it. The chain carries TRBV6-2 or TRBV6-3 and TRBJ2-5; perhaps D is TRBD1 or TRBD2 (5 bases each). CDR3 size: 16 residues. Per germline, CDR1 MNHEY and CDR2 SVGEGT. The CDR3 reads CASSRVRDGPQGTQYF. CDR3 sequence (DNA): TGTGCCAGCAGCCGCGTACGGGACGGCCCGCAAGGGACCCAGTACTTC.

This clonotype has a count of ten or more. This chain connects TRBV27 to TRBJ2-7, with TRBD1 matching over 9 bases. This CDR3 is 13 amino acids long. Germline CDR1 MNHEY, CDR2 SMNVEV (reference sequence). The V gene end was trimmed by 9 bases and the J gene end by 6 bases; junction bases not matched to a gene: 9. The CDR3 bases are TGTGCCAGTCAGGGACAGGGTCGCCGCGAGCAGTACTTC. This encodes CASQGQGRREQYF.

This clonotype came up many times. The V and J genes are TRBV3-1 and TRBJ1-1, with D tentatively TRBD1 (6 bases). The CDR3 is 13 residues long. The V and J ends lost 4 bases and 4 bases respectively, with 10 bases between them. Germline CDR1 and CDR2: LGHDT and YNNKEL (reference sequence). The CDR3 nucleotides read TGTGCCAGCAGCCGCAGGGGAAGCACTGAAGCTTTCTTT. Its translation is CASSRRGSTEAFF.

Many counts were recorded for this clonotype. This chain joins TRBV7-8 and TRBJ2-1; 9 positions agree with TRBD1. CDR1 and CDR2 from the germline V gene are SGHVS and FQNEAQ. The J segment lost 3 bases and the V segment lost 1 base, leaving 4 bases of the junction unmatched. The CDR3 contains 16 residues. The CDR3 sequence is CASSLVQGALYNEQFF. CDR3 DNA sequence: TGTGCCAGCAGCTTAGTACAGGGGGCCCTCTACAATGAGCAGTTCTTC. Together with reference TRBV7-8 and TRBJ2-1, the CDR3 gives the full variable domain: GAGVSQSPRYKVAKRGQDVALRCDPISGHVSLFWYQQALGQGPEFLTYFQNEAQLDKSGLPSDRFFAERPEGSVSTLKIQRTQQEDSAVYLCASSLVQGALYNEQFFGPGTRLTVL.

There are many counts of this clonotype. V gene TRBV21-1 combines with J gene TRBJ1-6; the table's D call of TRBD1 was not tested on the DNA. TRBV21-1 is termed a pseudogene. The CDR3 spans 14 residues. CDR3 bases: TGTGCCAGAAACGAACAGGCTCCAGGGGCACCCCTCCACTTT. This encodes CARNEQAPGAPLHF.

This clonotype was seen many times. The chain recombines TRBV11-2 with TRBJ2-7; no reliable D call. The CDR3 contains 13 residues. Germline V gene data show CDR1 as SGHAT and CDR2 as FQNNGV. V was pared by 5 bases and J by 6 bases, with 14 bases between. DNA for the CDR3: TGTGCCAGCAGCCTCGACCCTAGGAGCGAGCAGTACTTC. Translated, it gives CASSLDPRSEQYF.

This clonotype was observed a handful of times. The genes are TRBV3-1 and TRBJ1-4, with 7 nucleotides matching TRBD1. Germline CDR1 reads LGHDT; CDR2 reads YNNKEL (reference sequence). After removal of 4 bases from V and 7 bases from J, the junction contained 9 bases not matched to a gene. This CDR3 is 15 amino acids long. This CDR3 reads CASSRQDRASEKLFF. The CDR3 DNA is TGTGCCAGCAGCCGGCAAGACAGGGCTTCTGAAAAACTGTTTTTT.

In this sample, this clonotype turned up a few times. The chain recombines TRBV20-1 with TRBJ2-7, with TRBD1 identical over 11 bases. Trimming at V came to 1 base and at J to 5 bases, leaving 7 bases not matched to a gene. This CDR3 spans 15 amino acids. Germline assignment: CDR1 DFQATT and CDR2 SNEGSKA (reference sequence). CDR3 residues: CSARGTGGNLDEQYF. CDR3 coding DNA: TGCAGTGCTAGAGGGACAGGGGGCAACTTAGACGAGCAGTACTTC.

This clonotype was observed a handful of times. The chain carries TRBV7-2 and TRBJ2-7, with D perhaps TRBD2 (6 bases). Between the trimmed V and J ends, which lost 5 bases and 2 bases, there was a span of 13 bases. The CDR3 has 14 residues. Germline V gene data show CDR1 as SGHTA and CDR2 as FQGNSA. The CDR3 coding sequence is TGTGCCAGCAGCCCGGGACTTTCAGCCTACGAGCAGTACTTC. As protein: CASSPGLSAYEQYF.

This clonotype came up a few times. This chain connects TRBV11-1 to TRBJ1-1, with 7 bases identical to TRBD1. The germline gives CDR1 SGHAT, CDR2 FQDESV (reference sequence). V lost 3 bases and J lost 5; bases outside the gene matches: 9. This CDR3 comprises 15 residues. CDR3 in amino acids: CASSFLLQGKTEAFF. For the CDR3, the DNA is TGTGCCAGCAGCTTTTTACTACAGGGGAAGACTGAAGCTTTCTTT. The whole variable domain, remainder taken from reference TRBV11-1 and TRBJ1-1, is EAEVAQSPRYKITEKSQAVAFWCDPISGHATLYWYRQILGQGPELLVQFQDESVVDDSQLPKDRFSAERLKGVDSTLKIQPAELGDSAMYLCASSFLLQGKTEAFFGQGTRLTVV.

This clonotype was counted between two and nine times. The V gene is TRBV12-3 or TRBV12-4, the J gene TRBJ2-5; D perhaps matches TRBD1 (6 bases). The CDR3 loop spans 14 amino acids. V lost 5 bases to trimming and J lost 2 bases, with 12 bases between them. The CDR3 region is CASSPWQGQETQYF. CDR3 in DNA: TGTGCCAGCAGTCCCTGGCAGGGGCAAGAGACCCAGTACTTC.

This clonotype was observed at least ten times. The rearrangement uses TRBV28 and TRBJ2-7; 7 bases agree with TRBD2. Germline V gene data show CDR1 as MDHEN and CDR2 as SYDVKM. This CDR3 is 15 amino acids long. The V segment lost 6 bases and the J segment 0 bases; nucleotides outside the gene matches: 8. The CDR3 coding sequence is TGTGCCAGCAGCTCCCCCCGGGGGGTCTCCTACGAGCAGTACTTC. Residues: CASSSPRGVSYEQYF.

Ten or more counts support this clonotype. The chain is built from TRBV2 and TRBJ2-7, with no clear D. V was cut by 3 bases and J by 7 bases, with 7 bases left in between. Per germline, CDR1 SNHLY and CDR2 FYNNEI. This CDR3 comprises 11 residues. DNA of the CDR3: TGTGCCAGCAGTGACAGCTGGGAGCAGTACTTC. This codes for CASSDSWEQYF.

This clonotype was counted a few times. CDR3 amino acids: CASSHRTKGTQYF. CDR3 DNA sequence: TGTGCCAGCAGCCACAGGACAAAAGGAACGCAGTACTTC. The rearrangement joins TRBV14 to TRBJ2-7; possible D gene TRBD1, 5 bases. Germline CDR1 SGHDN, CDR2 FVKESK. Trimming shortened V by 3 bases and J by 9 bases, and 15 bases separated the two germline ends. The CDR3 spans 13 residues. The variable domain in full, with the rest retrieved from reference TRBV14 and TRBJ2-7, is EAGVTQFPSHSVIEKGQTVTLRCDPISGHDNLYWYRRVMGKEIKFLLHFVKESKQDESGMPNNRFLAERTGGTYSTLKVQPAELEDSGVYFCASSHRTKGTQYFGPGTRLTVT.

V and J are TRBV6-1 and TRBJ2-5, with TRBD1 matching over 9 bases. V lost 3 bases and J lost 5; bases outside the gene matches: 7. This CDR3 is built from 15 residues. Germline assignment: CDR1 MNHNS and CDR2 SASEGT. For the CDR3, the DNA is TGTGCCAGCAGTGAGTCCGGGACAGGGTTGGAGACCCAGTACTTC. Amino acid sequence: CASSESGTGLETQYF.

Concerning this clonotype itself: A much bigger clone sits one base away, suggesting this may be a read error. V and J are TRBV4-2 and TRBJ2-1; no firm D call. The V end lost 0 bases, the J end lost 2 bases, and 8 bases lay between the germline ends. CDR1 LGHNA and CDR2 YNFKEQ come from the germline V gene. This CDR3 has 15 residues. For the CDR3, the DNA is TGTGCCAGCAGCCAAGACAGGAACGCCTACAATGAGCAGTTCTTC. Protein product: CASSQDRNAYNEQFF.

This clonotype was observed many times. V is TRBV14 and J is TRBJ2-7, with 8 bases that match TRBD1. The length of the CDR3 is 15 residues. CDR1 is SGHDN and CDR2 is FVKESK in the germline V gene. The trim removed 4 bases at V and 5 bases at J, leaving 10 bases unmatched. The CDR3 DNA sequence: TGTGCCAGCAGCCTCCTGGACAGGGTGAAGGACGAGCAGTACTTC. It specifies CASSLLDRVKDEQYF.

This clonotype was observed at least ten times. The chain combines TRBV3-1 with TRBJ2-2; possible D gene TRBD1, 6 bases. Germline V gene sequence: CDR1 LGHDT, CDR2 YNNKEL (reference sequence). The CDR3 is 15 amino acids. V was clipped by 4 bases and J by 7 bases, with 16 bases between them. Written as DNA, the CDR3 is TGTGCCAGCAGCCTACAGGGCATGAGTATCGGGGAGCTGTTTTTT. The encoded protein is CASSLQGMSIGELFF.

This clonotype ranks as medium-sized. The V call is TRBV11-2, the J call TRBJ2-7; D remains ambiguous. V gave up 6 bases and J gave up 7 bases, with 19 bases separating them. The CDR3 is made up of 14 amino acids. Germline V gives CDR1 SGHAT, CDR2 FQNNGV. The CDR3 is CASSQDGGSREQYF. DNA of the CDR3: TGTGCCAGCAGTCAAGACGGCGGTTCACGGGAGCAGTACTTC.

The chain couples TRBV29-1 to TRBJ2-7; D not certain. The V end lost 4 bases, the J end lost 1 base, and 5 bases lay between the germline ends. The length of the CDR3 is 11 residues. The germline V gene encodes CDR1 SQVTM and CDR2 ANQGSEA. CDR3 loop: CSVGESYEQYF. The CDR3 region has the DNA TGCAGCGTTGGAGAGTCCTACGAGCAGTACTTC.

Worth noting for this clonotype: This may come from a read error, since a much larger clone is one base off. This chain uses TRBV20-1 with TRBJ2-5, with 9 bases lining up with TRBD1. The CDR3 covers 13 residues. Germline values: CDR1 DFQATT, CDR2 SNEGSKA (reference sequence). The CDR3 nucleotides read TGCAATGCCGGGACAGGGTACCAAGAGACCCAGTACTTC. It encodes CNAGTGYQETQYF.

The J gene is TRBJ1-2, the V gene TRBV12-3 or TRBV12-4; TRBD1 aligns across 7 bases. V gave up 3 bases and J gave up 4 bases; unmatched junction bases: 8. The CDR3 covers 15 residues. For the CDR3, the DNA is TGTGCCAGCAGTTTGGCGGGACAGCAACTCTATGGCTACACCTTC. Its protein product is CASSLAGQQLYGYTF.

This clonotype was picked up a small number of times. The V and J genes are TRBV7-9 and TRBJ2-2; unclear D gene. The CDR3 consists of 14 residues. Germline V gene lookup returns CDR1 SEHNR and CDR2 FQNEAQ (reference sequence). V shed 1 base and J shed 4 bases, with 7 bases lying between them. The CDR3 region has the DNA TGTGCCAGCAGCTTAGACCGGAGCACCGGGGAGCTGTTTTTT. Its protein product is CASSLDRSTGELFF.

This clonotype was detected only a few times. This may be a read error: a much more frequent sequence differs by one nucleotide. This chain links TRBV18 with TRBJ1-2; 7 bases line up with TRBD1. V lost 3 bases, J lost 5 bases, and 3 bases stayed unmatched. Per germline, CDR1 KGHSH and CDR2 LQKENI. The CDR3 loop spans 13 amino acids. For the CDR3, the DNA is TGTGCCAGCTCACCCGACAGGGAGTATGGCTACACCTTC. Protein product: CASSPDREYGYTF.

This chain joins TRBV7-3 and TRBJ2-3; D remains ambiguous. Germline assignment: CDR1 SGHTA and CDR2 FQGTGA. V gave up 2 bases and J gave up 5 bases, with 17 bases separating them. The CDR3 has 16 amino acids. CDR3 DNA sequence: TGTGCCAGCAGCTTATACCTTCGGCCCGCTGGAGATACGCAGTATTTT. Amino acids: CASSLYLRPAGDTQYF. Combining the CDR3 with reference TRBV7-3 and TRBJ2-3 gives the whole variable domain GAGVSQTPSNKVTEKGKYVELRCDPISGHTALYWYRQSLGQGPEFLIYFQGTGAADDSGLPNDRFFAVRPEGSVSTLKIQRTERGDSAVYLCASSLYLRPAGDTQYFGPGTRLTVL.